This TCR beta chain derives from a study of type 1 regulatory T cells. Across the study: T-allo10 is an in vitro-generated, Tr1-enriched CD4 T cell product specific for alloantigen.

Study-level points and caveats: Type 1 regulatory T cells had a more restricted TCR repertoire than non-type 1 regulatory T cells.

The CDR3 is 15 amino acids. Germline assignment: CDR1 MDHEN and CDR2 SYDVKM. With V trimmed by 2 bases and J by 12 bases, 12 bases remained unmatched. As for this clonotype: As yet, its antigen is unknown.

TCRdb re-analysed the reads in MiXCR, keeping a single row per CDR3 protein. Of tens of thousands of distinct CDR3 sequences detected, less than 25% appear once; the ten largest clones hold around 8.1%. The chain uses TRBV28 and TRBJ2-3; 9 nucleotides line up with TRBD2. What was sequenced was cultured type 1 regulatory T (Tr1) cells, either the whole culture or a sorted fraction (not recorded which). This receptor was obtained from a human donor in good health. CDR3 amino acids: CASSLGIAGGPSQYF. Written as DNA, the CDR3 is TGTGCCAGCAGTTTAGGTATCGCGGGAGGGCCCAGCCAGTATTTT. The variable domain in full, completed from reference TRBV28 and TRBJ2-3, reads DVKVTQSSRYLVKRTGEKVFLECVQDMDHENMFWYRQDPGLGLRLIYFSYDVKMKEKGDIPEGYSVSREKKERFSLILESASTNQTSMYLCASSLGIAGGPSQYFGPGTRLTVL.